The rows below give T cell receptor beta chains drawn from one sample of a study of blood T cell repertoires in COVID-19. Clones were read by immunoSEQ multiplex PCR, and TCRdb kept only the in-frame ones, dropping some. The sample has about 190,000 clones, about 88% seen once. Sequenced material: peripheral blood. Every receptor here comes from a man between 65 and 80 years old with active or convalescent COVID-19. Both conserved end residues are part of each CDR3. D genes are given only for firm matches. Where a row states a size, it is once, few, many or the class of an expanded clone; other rows omit it.

J: TRBJ1-1
D: -
size: -
V: TRBV2
DNA: TGTGCCAGCAGTGAAATTGCTTGGGCGGGGAACACTGAAGCTTTCTTT
CDR3: CASSEIAWAGNTEAFF

J: TRBJ2-7
D: -
size: -
V: TRBV5-4
DNA: TGTGCCAGCAGGCCCGGGGGTTACGGGTACGAGCAGTACTTC
CDR3: CASRPGGYGYEQYF

J: TRBJ2-2
D: TRBD1
size: -
V: TRBV18
DNA: TGTGCCAGCTCATCCCTCGGACAGGGGGTGAACACCGGGGAGCTGTTTTTT
CDR3: CASSSLGQGVNTGELFF

J: TRBJ2-1
D: TRBD1
size: -
V: TRBV27
DNA: TGTGCCAGCAGACAGACAGGGTTGTTGGGAAATGAGCAGTTCTTC
CDR3: CASRQTGLLGNEQFF

J: TRBJ2-3
D: TRBD2
size: few
V: TRBV6-4
DNA: TGTGCCAGCAGTGACTCCGGGACTAGCGGGGGGGCCTGTTCGCAGTATTTT
CDR3: CASSDSGTSGGACSQYF

J: TRBJ2-1
D: TRBD2
size: few
V: TRBV30
DNA: TGTGCCTACAAAGGACTAGCGGGAGTACTCAATGAGCAGTTCTTC
CDR3: CAYKGLAGVLNEQFF

J: TRBJ2-2
D: -
size: -
V: TRBV9
DNA: TGTGCCAGCAGCAAGTCTACGAACACCGGGGAGCTGTTTTTT
CDR3: CASSKSTNTGELFF

J: TRBJ2-1
D: TRBD2
size: -
V: TRBV19
DNA: TGTGCCAGTAGCCCCAGCAGGGGACTAGCGGGAGGGGGGGGCTCCTACAATGAGCAGTTCTTC
CDR3: CASSPSRGLAGGGGSYNEQFF

J: TRBJ2-5
D: -
size: -
V: TRBV7-8
DNA: TGTGCCAGCAGCCCTCGGGACGGGGGAGGAGAGACCCAGTACTTC
CDR3: CASSPRDGGGETQYF

J: TRBJ1-5
D: TRBD1
size: once
V: TRBV7-2
DNA: TGTGCCAGCAGCCCCGAGACAGGGGCAAATCAGCCCCAGCATTTT
CDR3: CASSPETGANQPQHF

J: TRBJ2-3
D: TRBD2
size: once
V: TRBV7-8
DNA: TGTGCCAGCAGCTTAGAAGCGGGAGGGCCGACAGATACGCAGTATTTT
CDR3: CASSLEAGGPTDTQYF

J: TRBJ2-5
D: -
size: -
V: TRBV2
DNA: TGTGCCAGCACCACCAGGGGCGGTGAGACCCAGTACTTC
CDR3: CASTTRGGETQYF

J: TRBJ2-1
D: TRBD2
size: -
V: TRBV27
DNA: TGTGCCAGCAGTAGAGCGGGATCCGAGTACAATGAGCAGTTCTTC
CDR3: CASSRAGSEYNEQFF

J: TRBJ1-2
D: -
size: -
V: TRBV5-4
DNA: TGTGCCAGCAGCTCGGGGGGACGGATCTATGGCTACACCTTC
CDR3: CASSSGGRIYGYTF

J: TRBJ1-6
D: TRBD1
size: -
V: TRBV7-8
DNA: TGTGCCAGCAGCCCCCGACAGGGACATTCACCCCTCCACTTT
CDR3: CASSPRQGHSPLHF

J: TRBJ1-1
D: -
size: -
V: TRBV30
DNA: TGTGCCTGGACCTTGGGGGGGGCTGAAGCTTTCTTT
CDR3: CAWTLGGAEAFF

J: TRBJ2-5
D: TRBD1
size: -
V: TRBV5-3
DNA: TGTGCCAGAAGCTTGGCCCCCAAGGGACAGGGGGGAGAGACCCAGTACTTC
CDR3: CARSLAPKGQGGETQYF

J: TRBJ1-1
D: TRBD1
size: -
V: TRBV29-1
DNA: TGCAGCGTTCGCGAGACAGGGGCACTGAACACTGAAGCTTTCTTT
CDR3: CSVRETGALNTEAFF

J: TRBJ2-5
D: -
size: once
V: TRBV6-2/TRBV6-3
DNA: TGTGCCAGCAGTAACCCGGGACTCGGGGAGACCCAGTACTTC
CDR3: CASSNPGLGETQYF

J: TRBJ2-2
D: -
size: -
V: TRBV7-2
DNA: TGTGCCAGCAGCTTCAGGGTTACCGGGGAGCTGTTTTTT
CDR3: CASSFRVTGELFF

J: TRBJ2-1
D: TRBD2
size: -
V: TRBV19
DNA: TGTGCCAGCGGGGGGAGGGCGAGCTCCTACAATGAGCAGTTCTTC
CDR3: CASGGRASSYNEQFF